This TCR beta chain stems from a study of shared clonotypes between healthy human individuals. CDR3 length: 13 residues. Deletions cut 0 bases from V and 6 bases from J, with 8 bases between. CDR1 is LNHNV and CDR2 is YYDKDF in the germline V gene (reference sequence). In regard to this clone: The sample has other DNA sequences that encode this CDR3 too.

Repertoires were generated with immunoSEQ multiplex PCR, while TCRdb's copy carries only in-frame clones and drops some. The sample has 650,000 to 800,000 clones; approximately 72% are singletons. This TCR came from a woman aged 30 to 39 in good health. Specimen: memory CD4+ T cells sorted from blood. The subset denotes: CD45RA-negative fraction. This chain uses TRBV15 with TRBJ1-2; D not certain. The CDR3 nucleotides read TGTGCCACCAGCAGAGAGAGGAGGGATGGCTACACCTTC. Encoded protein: CATSRERRDGYTF. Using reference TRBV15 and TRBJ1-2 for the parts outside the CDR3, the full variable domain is DAMVIQNPRYQVTQFGKPVTLSCSQTLNHNVMYWYQQKSSQAPKLLFHYYDKDFNNEADTPDNFQSRRPNTSFCFLDIRSPGLGDTAMYLCATSRERRDGYTFGSGTRLTVV.